This is a list of T cell receptor beta chains from one sample in a study of human T cells and chemical hapten exposure. A single record per CDR3 protein comes from TCRdb applying MiXCR to the RACE reads. This table has 97,000 or so distinct CDR3 sequences, 25% to 35% appearing once. The starting material was whole blood, obtained in connection with sensitization to the hapten diphenylcyclopropenone (DPC). The receptor set was obtained from a man aged 40-49 years with alopecia areata. Some clones in this sample may be carry-over from other donors' samples. Each CDR3 is given with its conserved first and last residue. The D gene is left open where the match is weak. Size is omitted from some rows. Given values are once, few, many or a class for expanded clones.

size	V	J	D	CDR3	DNA
few	TRBV27	TRBJ2-1	.	CASSLWGQGLNNEQFF	TGTGCCAGCAGTTTATGGGGGCAGGGCCTAAACAATGAGCAGTTCTTC
.	TRBV7-8	TRBJ1-2	.	CASSSSLGDGYTF	TGTGCCAGCAGCTCTAGCTTGGGGGATGGCTACACCTTC
.	TRBV7-9	TRBJ2-5	.	CASSSRRRGEETQYF	TGTGCCAGCAGCTCCCGACGACGCGGAGAAGAGACCCAGTACTTC
few	TRBV7-9	TRBJ1-5	.	CASSTGGGSNQPQHF	TGTGCCAGCAGCACCGGGGGCGGTAGCAATCAGCCCCAGCATTTT
few	TRBV5-6	TRBJ1-1	TRBD1	CASSYRGGLPWGTEAFF	TGTGCCAGCAGCTACAGGGGAGGACTCCCTTGGGGCACTGAAGCTTTCTTT
.	TRBV20-1	TRBJ2-2	.	CSAQPRQKNTGELFF	TGCAGTGCTCAGCCAAGACAGAAGAACACCGGGGAGCTGTTTTTT
.	TRBV7-2	TRBJ2-1	TRBD1	CASSLALRGSYYNEQFF	TGTGCCAGCAGCTTAGCCCTCAGGGGGTCCTACTACAATGAGCAGTTCTTC
.	TRBV20-1	TRBJ2-3	TRBD2	CSAPKGVPGLAGGTPTDTQYF	TGCAGTGCTCCCAAAGGGGTGCCGGGACTAGCGGGAGGGACCCCCACAGATACGCAGTATTTT
.	TRBV9	TRBJ2-5	.	CASSVGPLPYRVQETQYF	TGTGCCAGCAGCGTAGGCCCCCTCCCGTACAGGGTCCAAGAGACCCAGTACTTC
few	TRBV6-6	TRBJ2-1	TRBD2	CASSQGLAGGSYNEQFF	TGTGCCAGCAGCCAAGGGTTAGCGGGAGGATCCTACAATGAGCAGTTCTTC
.	TRBV7-9	TRBJ2-5	.	CASSLREYQETQYF	TGTGCCAGCAGCTTACGGGAGTACCAAGAGACCCAGTACTTC
.	TRBV12-3/TRBV12-4	TRBJ2-2	TRBD2	CASRASGSRAGELFF	TGTGCCAGCAGAGCTAGCGGGAGTCGGGCCGGGGAGCTGTTTTTT
.	TRBV7-8	TRBJ2-7	.	CASRPGTQAYEQYF	TGTGCCAGCCGTCCGGGGACCCAGGCCTACGAGCAGTACTTC
.	TRBV3-1	TRBJ2-7	.	CASSQVNEQYF	TGTGCCAGCAGCCAAGTTAACGAGCAGTACTTC
.	TRBV12-3/TRBV12-4	TRBJ2-7	.	CASSLLSAYEQYF	TGTGCCAGCAGTTTATTATCGGCCTACGAGCAGTACTTC
.	TRBV20-1	TRBJ1-4	.	CSLKEYGGEFF	TGCAGTCTGAAGGAGTACGGGGGAGAGTTTTTT
.	TRBV18	TRBJ2-5	.	CASSPGFPETQYF	TGTGCCAGCTCACCGGGTTTTCCAGAGACCCAGTACTTC
.	TRBV19	TRBJ2-1	.	CATSRGLYPYNEQFF	TGTGCCACTTCCCGTGGGTTGTACCCCTACAATGAGCAGTTCTTC